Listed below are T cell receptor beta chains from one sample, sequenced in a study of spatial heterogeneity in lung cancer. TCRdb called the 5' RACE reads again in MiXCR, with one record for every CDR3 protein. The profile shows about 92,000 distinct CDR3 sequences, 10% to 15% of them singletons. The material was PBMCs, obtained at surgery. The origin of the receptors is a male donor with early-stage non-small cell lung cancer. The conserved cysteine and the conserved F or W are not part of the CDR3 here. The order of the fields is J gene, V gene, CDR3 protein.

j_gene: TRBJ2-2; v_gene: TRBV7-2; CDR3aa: ASSLVGLAVGELF
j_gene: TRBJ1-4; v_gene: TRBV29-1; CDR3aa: SVDRGEKLF
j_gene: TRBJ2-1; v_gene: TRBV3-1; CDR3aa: ASSPNRGSYNEQF
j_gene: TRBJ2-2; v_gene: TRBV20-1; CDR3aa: SARDPVPGELF
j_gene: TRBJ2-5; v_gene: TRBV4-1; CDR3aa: ASSHQTGGTETQY
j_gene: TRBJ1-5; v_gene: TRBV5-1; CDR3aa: ASSFEPGADRKQPQH
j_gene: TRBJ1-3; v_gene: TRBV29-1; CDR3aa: SVVNVNSGNTIY
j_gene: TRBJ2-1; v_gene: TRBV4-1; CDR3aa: ASSLWTGGHNEQF
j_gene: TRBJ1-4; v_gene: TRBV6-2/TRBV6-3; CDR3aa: ASSGADEKLF
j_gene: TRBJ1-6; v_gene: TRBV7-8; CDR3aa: ASSADSAGLLPLH
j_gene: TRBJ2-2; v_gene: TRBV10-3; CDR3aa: AISEAGTGNTGELF
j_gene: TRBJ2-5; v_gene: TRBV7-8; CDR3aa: ASSLLAIQLETQY
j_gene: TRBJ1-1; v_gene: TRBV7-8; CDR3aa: ASSSRSAGTTEAF
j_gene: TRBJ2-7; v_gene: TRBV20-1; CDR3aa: SAPYRTSGYEQY
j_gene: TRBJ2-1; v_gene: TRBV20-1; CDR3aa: SAGGGMSSYNEQF
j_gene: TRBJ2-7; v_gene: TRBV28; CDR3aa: ASSPSGYEQY
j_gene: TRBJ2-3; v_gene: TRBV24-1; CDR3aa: ATAGDSTDTQY
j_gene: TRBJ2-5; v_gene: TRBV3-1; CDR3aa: ASSLTTGAQETQY
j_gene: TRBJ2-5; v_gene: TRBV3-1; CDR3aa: ASSHAGAQETQY
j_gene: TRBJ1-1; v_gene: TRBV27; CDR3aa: ASHGAGTEAF
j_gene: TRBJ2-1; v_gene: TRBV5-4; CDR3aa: ASSLDGVDNEQF
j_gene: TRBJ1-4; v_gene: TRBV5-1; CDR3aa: ASSEDRHEKLF
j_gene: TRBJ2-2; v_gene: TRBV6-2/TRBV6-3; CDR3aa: ASSRTSGSPGELF
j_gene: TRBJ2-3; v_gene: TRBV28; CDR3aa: ASSLGAGIDTQY
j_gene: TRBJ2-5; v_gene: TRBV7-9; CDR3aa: AATPRAHQETQY
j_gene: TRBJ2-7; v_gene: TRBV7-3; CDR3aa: ASSAQAGALYEQY
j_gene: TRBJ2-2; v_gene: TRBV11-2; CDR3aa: ASRLAGRATGELF
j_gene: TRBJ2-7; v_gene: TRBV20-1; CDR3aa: SARVPGQGQPYEQY
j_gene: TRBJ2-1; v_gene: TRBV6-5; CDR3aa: ASSRGLSNEQF
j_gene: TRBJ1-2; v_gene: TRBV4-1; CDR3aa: ASSQKRQVNYGYT
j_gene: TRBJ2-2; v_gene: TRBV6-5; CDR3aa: ASSEPGQGASAGELF
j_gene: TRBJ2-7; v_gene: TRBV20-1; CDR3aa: SARGWEGYEQY
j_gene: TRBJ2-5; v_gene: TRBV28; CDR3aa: ASRPGWSQETQY
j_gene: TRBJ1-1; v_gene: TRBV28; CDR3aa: ASSLPTGIGTEAF
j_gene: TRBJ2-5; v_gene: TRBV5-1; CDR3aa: ASSMGQGAGETQY
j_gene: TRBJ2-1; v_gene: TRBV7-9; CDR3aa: ASSLDLLAEYNEQF
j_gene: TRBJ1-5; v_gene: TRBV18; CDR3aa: ASSLPGQGNQPQH
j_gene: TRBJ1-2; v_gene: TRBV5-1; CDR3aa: ASSFGTGPYGYT
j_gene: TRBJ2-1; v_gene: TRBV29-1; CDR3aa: SVEDQGLESDEQF
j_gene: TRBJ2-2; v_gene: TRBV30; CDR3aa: AWSAPGAPGSPGELF
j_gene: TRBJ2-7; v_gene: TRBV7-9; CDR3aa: ASSLDLSMYEQY
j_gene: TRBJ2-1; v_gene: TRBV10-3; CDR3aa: AISEGESLNEQF
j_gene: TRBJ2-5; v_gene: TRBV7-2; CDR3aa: ASSRTARQETQY
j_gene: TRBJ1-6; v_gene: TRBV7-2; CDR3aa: ASSLRVAHNSPLH
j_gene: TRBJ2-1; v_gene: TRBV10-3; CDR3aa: AIRKGGDEQF
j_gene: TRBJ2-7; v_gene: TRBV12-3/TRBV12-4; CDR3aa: ASSLGLAGAYEQY
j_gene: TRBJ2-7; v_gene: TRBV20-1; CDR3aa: SPGVPYEQY
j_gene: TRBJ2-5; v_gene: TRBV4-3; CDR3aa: ASSQEQGLETQY
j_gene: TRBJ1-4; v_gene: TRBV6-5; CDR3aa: ASRRGLTNEKLF
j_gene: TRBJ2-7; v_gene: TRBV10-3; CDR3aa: AISDGQGSYEQY
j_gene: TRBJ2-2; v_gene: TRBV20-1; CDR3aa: SAQNLRDNDYTGELF
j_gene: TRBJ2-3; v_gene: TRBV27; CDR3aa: ASSSREEWQY
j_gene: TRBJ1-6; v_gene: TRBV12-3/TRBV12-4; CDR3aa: ASSQRTGGNSPLH
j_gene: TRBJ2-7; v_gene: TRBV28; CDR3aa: ASIPGLGYEQY
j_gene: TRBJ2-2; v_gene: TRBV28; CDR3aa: ASSLSQTGELF
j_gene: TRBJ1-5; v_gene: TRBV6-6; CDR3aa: ASSYRVLDQPQH
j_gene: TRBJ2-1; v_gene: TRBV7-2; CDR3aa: ASSPQARDSYNEQF
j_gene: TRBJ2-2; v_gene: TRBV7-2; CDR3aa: ASSLAGSNTGELF
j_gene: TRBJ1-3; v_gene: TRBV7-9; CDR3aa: ASSLEQLISGNTIY
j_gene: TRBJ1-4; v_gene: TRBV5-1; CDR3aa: ASSGQGQGLNEKLF